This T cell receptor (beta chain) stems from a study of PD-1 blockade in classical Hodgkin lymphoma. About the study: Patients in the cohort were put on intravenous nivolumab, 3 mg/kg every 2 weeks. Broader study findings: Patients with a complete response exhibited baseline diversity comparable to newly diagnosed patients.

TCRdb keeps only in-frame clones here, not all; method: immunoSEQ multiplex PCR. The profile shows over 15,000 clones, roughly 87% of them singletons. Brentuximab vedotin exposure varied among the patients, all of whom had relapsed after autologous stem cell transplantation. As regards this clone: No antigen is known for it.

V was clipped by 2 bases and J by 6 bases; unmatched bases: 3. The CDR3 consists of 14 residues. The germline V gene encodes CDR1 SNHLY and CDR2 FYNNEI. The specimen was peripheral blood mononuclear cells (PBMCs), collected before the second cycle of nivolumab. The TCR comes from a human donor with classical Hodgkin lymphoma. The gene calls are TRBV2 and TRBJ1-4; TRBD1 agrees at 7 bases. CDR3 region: CASSELDRDEKLFF. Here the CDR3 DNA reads TGTGCCAGCAGTGAACTTGACAGGGATGAAAAACTGTTTTTT.